One TCR beta chain is described in this entry. The final CDR3 position lacks the conserved phenylalanine or tryptophan, pointing to a likely read error. The DNA is omitted, as the CDR3 cannot be located on it reliably, and the CDR3 follows TCRdb's listing. CDR1 and CDR2 from the germline V gene are SQVTM and ANQGSEA. Including both end residues, the CDR3 is 8 amino acids long. This entry is derived from a study of radiotherapy plus CTLA-4 blockade in lung cancer. Clones were read by immunoSEQ multiplex PCR, and TCRdb kept only the in-frame ones, dropping some. The repertoire holds 85,000 to 100,000 clones, with about three quarters as singletons.

This sequence joins TRBV29-1 and TRBJ1-2; the DNA was not used to check the table's D call, TRBD1. The origin of this receptor is a human donor with non-small cell lung cancer that progressed on radiotherapy plus ipilimumab. Here the sequenced sample was peripheral blood, taken from a patient treated with radiotherapy plus ipilimumab. CDR3: CSAAARAS.